The 28 T cell receptor beta chains below were found in one sample sequenced in a study of blood T cell repertoires in COVID-19. Clones were read by immunoSEQ multiplex PCR, and TCRdb kept only the in-frame ones, dropping some. The repertoire has some 180,000 clones, 81% of them found once; the top ten carry about 11%. The sample consisted of peripheral blood. Source of these receptors: a woman aged 40 to 50 with COVID-19, enrolled during active disease.

In this sample, this clone turned up a few times. This chain joins TRBV5-4 and TRBJ1-1; D gene unclear. The V end was cut by 6 bases, the J end by 1 base, with 13 bases between. Germline loops: CDR1 SGHNT, CDR2 YYREEE (reference sequence). This CDR3 is 14 amino acids long. CDR3 amino acids: CASNSLVANTEAFF. In DNA form, the CDR3 reads TGTGCCAGCAACAGCCTCGTGGCGAACACTGAAGCTTTCTTT.

This clone has just a few counts. This chain connects TRBV6-4 to TRBJ2-3; D is unresolved. Trimming removed 5 bases from V and 5 bases from J, with 17 bases in between. The germline CDR1 and CDR2 sequences are MRHNA and SNTAGT. The CDR3 length is 15 residues. This CDR3 reads CASSPVVGTGDTQYF. CDR3 in DNA: TGTGCCAGCAGTCCCGTTGTCGGAACGGGAGATACGCAGTATTTT.

The chain couples TRBV7-2 to TRBJ1-2, with 8 bases fitting TRBD1. Germline loops: CDR1 SGHTA, CDR2 FQGNSA. V trimming: 5 bases; J trimming: 7 bases; junction bases outside the gene matches: 6. CDR3 length: 13 residues. The CDR3 sequence: CASSTRQGFGYTF. CDR3 DNA: TGTGCCAGCAGCACGCGACAGGGGTTTGGCTACACCTTC.

This rearrangement joins TRBV19 to TRBJ1-1; D not certain. Trimming took off 5 bases at V and 4 bases at J, with 11 bases between the two ends. The CDR3 extends over 13 amino acids. Germline assignment: CDR1 LNHDA and CDR2 SQIVND (reference sequence). CDR3 in amino acids: CASSSQRGTEAFF. The CDR3 bases are TGTGCCAGTAGTTCTCAGCGAGGCACTGAAGCTTTCTTT.

The chain couples TRBV28 to TRBJ1-3; D perhaps matches TRBD1 (5 bases). Between the trimmed V and J ends, which lost 9 bases and 4 bases, there was a span of 13 bases. Looked up from germline, CDR1 is MDHEN and CDR2 is SYDVKM. This CDR3 has 13 residues. CDR3 DNA: TGTGCCAGTGGGGGGGGAGTCGGAAACACCATATATTTT. As protein: CASGGGVGNTIYF. The variable domain in full, completed from reference TRBV28 and TRBJ1-3, reads DVKVTQSSRYLVKRTGEKVFLECVQDMDHENMFWYRQDPGLGLRLIYFSYDVKMKEKGDIPEGYSVSREKKERFSLILESASTNQTSMYLCASGGGVGNTIYFGEGSWLTVV.

The chain employs TRBV18 and TRBJ1-1; D is possibly TRBD1 (5 bases). There are 14 residues in the CDR3. V gave up 1 base and J gave up 4 bases, with 10 bases separating them. CDR1 is KGHSH and CDR2 is LQKENI in the germline V gene. The CDR3 DNA reads TGTGCCAGCTCACCACAGGGGCTGACCACTGAAGCTTTCTTT. Translation: CASSPQGLTTEAFF.

The chain has TRBV5-8 and TRBJ2-3, with D unclear. The CDR3 contains 15 residues. Per the germline V gene, CDR1 is SGHTS and CDR2 is YDEGEE. V lost 1 base and J 2 bases, leaving 11 bases between the germline ends. CDR3 sequence: CASSLFGGLTDTQYF. CDR3 sequence (DNA): TGTGCCAGCAGCTTGTTCGGTGGGCTCACAGATACGCAGTATTTT.

The J gene is TRBJ1-5, the V gene TRBV30; D not resolved. V was trimmed by 2 bases and J by 1 base, leaving 6 bases between them. The CDR3 consists of 13 residues. From germline, CDR1 is GTSNPN and CDR2 SVGIG (reference sequence). The CDR3 region has the DNA TGTGCCTGGAGTTCACAGAGCAATCAGCCCCAGCATTTT. This codes for CAWSSQSNQPQHF.

The gene calls are TRBV4-1 and TRBJ2-5; the match to TRBD2 covers 7 bases. Germline-derived CDR1 and CDR2 are MGHRA and YSYEKL. Trimming took 4 bases from V and 5 from J; bases not matched to a gene: 10. This CDR3 comprises 15 residues. The CDR3 protein is CASSLGWGGMETQYF. The DNA for the CDR3 is TGCGCCAGCAGCCTGGGGTGGGGAGGGATGGAGACCCAGTACTTC.

CDR3 coding DNA: TGTGCCAGCAGCGAGGCCGGGACAGGGGAGGGCTACACCTTC. Protein: CASSEAGTGEGYTF. J is TRBJ1-2 and V is TRBV9, with 10 bases fitting TRBD1. After removal of 3 bases from V and 8 bases from J, the junction contained 7 bases not matched to a gene. The germline V gene encodes CDR1 SGDLS and CDR2 YYNGEE. The CDR3 runs 14 residues. The full variable domain, in which reference TRBV9 and TRBJ1-2 provide the parts outside the CDR3, is DSGVTQTPKHLITATGQRVTLRCSPRSGDLSVYWYQQSLDQGLQFLIQYYNGEERAKGNILERFSAQQFPDLHSELNLSSLELGDSALYFCASSEAGTGEGYTFGSGTRLTVV.

This clone was seen only once. The V call is TRBV28, the J call TRBJ2-3, with 8 nucleotides matching TRBD2. Germline trimming cut 3 bases from V and 4 bases from J; bases unmatched to any gene: 12. CDR3 length: 17 amino acids. From germline, CDR1 is MDHEN and CDR2 SYDVKM. The CDR3 nucleotides read TGTGCCAGCAGTTTCCCCTCTACAGCGGGAGAAGCAGATACGCAGTATTTT. Amino acid sequence: CASSFPSTAGEADTQYF.

The V gene is TRBV6-2 or TRBV6-3, the J gene TRBJ2-1; 8 bases map to TRBD1. The CDR3 consists of 12 residues. CDR1 MNHEY and CDR2 SVGEGT come from the germline V gene. V dropped 6 bases and J dropped 11; count of bases not matched to a gene: 6. The CDR3 region is CASSSGTGKQFF. The CDR3 DNA reads TGTGCCAGCAGCTCCGGGACAGGCAAGCAGTTCTTC.

The chain employs TRBV12-5 and TRBJ2-5; D remains ambiguous. Germline CDR1 LGHNT, CDR2 FRNRAP. The CDR3 spans 13 residues. V was cut by 2 bases and J by 5 bases, with 9 bases left in between. CDR3 sequence reads: CASGLYGLETQYF. DNA for the CDR3: TGTGCTAGTGGTTTGTACGGTTTGGAGACCCAGTACTTC. The full variable domain, completed using reference TRBV12-5 and TRBJ2-5, is DARVTQTPRHKVTEMGQEVTMRCQPILGHNTVFWYRQTMMQGLELLAYFRNRAPLDDSGMPKDRFSAEMPDATLATLKIQPSEPRDSAVYFCASGLYGLETQYFGPGTRLLVL.

This sequence joins TRBV27 and TRBJ2-3, with D possibly matching TRBD2 (6 bases). Trimming removed 2 bases from V and 0 bases from J, with 9 bases in between. The germline V gene has CDR1 MNHEY and CDR2 SMNVEV (reference sequence). The CDR3 loop spans 15 amino acids. The CDR3 loop is CASSLLALSTDTQYF. In nucleotides, the CDR3 is TGTGCCAGCAGTTTACTAGCGTTAAGCACAGATACGCAGTATTTT.

The V call is TRBV10-2, the J call TRBJ2-5; D is perhaps TRBD1 (6 bases). CDR3 size: 13 residues. The V end lost 6 bases, the J end lost 5 bases, and 13 bases lay between the germline ends. The germline CDR1 and CDR2 sequences are WSHSY and SAAADI. The CDR3 loop is CASRDSGVETQYF. For the CDR3, the DNA is TGCGCCAGCAGGGACAGCGGTGTGGAGACCCAGTACTTC.

J is TRBJ1-5 and V is TRBV2; tentatively, D is TRBD1 (5 bases). The CDR3 has 14 amino acids. The V gene lost 5 bases and the J gene lost 0 bases, with 8 bases spanning the gap. Germline CDR1 and CDR2: SNHLY and FYNNEI. The CDR3 loop is CASSLTGSNQPQHF. In DNA, the CDR3 is TGTGCCAGCAGTTTAACAGGTAGCAATCAGCCCCAGCATTTT.

This clone was seen more than once but under ten times. The rearrangement joins TRBV2 to TRBJ2-1, with 10 nucleotides matching TRBD1. Trimming took 1 base from V and 7 from J; bases not matched to a gene: 1. Per the germline V gene, CDR1 is SNHLY and CDR2 is FYNNEI. The CDR3 runs to 14 residues. This CDR3 is CASSEGTGGNEQFF. CDR3 in DNA: TGTGCCAGCAGTGAAGGGACAGGGGGGAATGAGCAGTTCTTC. Complete variable domain (other parts from reference TRBV2 and TRBJ2-1): EPEVTQTPSHQVTQMGQEVILRCVPISNHLYFYWYRQILGQKVEFLVSFYNNEISEKSEIFDDQFSVERPDGSNFTLKIRSTKLEDSAMYFCASSEGTGGNEQFFGPGTRLTVL.

The chain joins TRBV6-6 to TRBJ1-3; D remains unclear. Germline V gives CDR1 MNHNY, CDR2 SVGAGI (reference sequence). V lost 2 bases and J 4 bases, leaving 9 bases between the germline ends. The CDR3 sequence is 14 residues long. The CDR3, as DNA: TGTGCCAGCAGTTACCCTACAGAGGGAAACACCATATATTTT. This encodes CASSYPTEGNTIYF.

This clone was counted many times. CDR3 DNA sequence: TGTGCCAGCAGCTTCGGGGGGAGGAACACCGGGGAGCTGTTTTTT. Translated, it gives CASSFGGRNTGELFF. The gene calls are TRBV5-4 and TRBJ2-2; 7 bases match TRBD2. Trimming cost V 2 bases and J 1 base; bases outside gene matches: 2. The CDR3 consists of 15 residues. The germline CDR1 and CDR2 sequences are SGHNT and YYREEE (reference sequence).

The chain combines TRBV16 with TRBJ1-3; D not resolved. This CDR3 comprises 15 residues. CDR1 and CDR2 (germline): KGHSY, FQNENV. The V and J ends lost 4 bases and 2 bases respectively, with 12 bases between them. The CDR3 region has the DNA TGTGCCAGCAGCCTACGAGGCACAACTGGAAACACCATATATTTT. Translated, it gives CASSLRGTTGNTIYF.

The rearrangement uses TRBV27 and TRBJ2-2, with D possibly TRBD1 on 5 matching bases. Germline V CDR1 and CDR2: MNHEY, SMNVEV (reference sequence). This CDR3 has 16 amino acids. V was shortened by 5 bases and J by 4 bases, with 17 bases between the two germline ends. The DNA of the CDR3 is TGTGCCAGCAGTCCCTCATGGGGCGAAGCCACCGGGGAGCTGTTTTTT. Its translation is CASSPSWGEATGELFF.

In this sample, this clone turned up once. The J gene is TRBJ2-7, the V gene TRBV5-8; TRBD1 aligns across 12 bases. Germline CDR1 is SGHTS and CDR2 is YDEGEE. The CDR3 runs to 17 residues. V shed 1 base and J 5 bases; nucleotides not matched to a gene: 10. The CDR3 here is CASSLTGTGGIGDEQYV. DNA of the CDR3: TGTGCCAGCAGCTTGACGGGGACAGGGGGCATTGGGGACGAGCAGTACGTC.

This chain joins TRBV15 and TRBJ2-7, with a possible D match to TRBD1 (5 bases). Germline CDR1 and CDR2: LNHNV and YYDKDF (reference sequence). There are 14 residues in the CDR3. V was clipped by 3 bases and J by 3 bases, with 12 bases between them. CDR3 coding DNA: TGTGCCACCAGCAGCCCGACAGTGAACTACGAGCAGTACTTC. It specifies CATSSPTVNYEQYF.

V and J are TRBV24-1 and TRBJ2-7; D gene unclear. The CDR3 is 11 amino acids. V lost 0 bases, J lost 7 bases, and 3 bases lay in between. Germline V gene lookup returns CDR1 KGHDR and CDR2 SFDVKD. The CDR3 DNA sequence: TGTGCCACCAGTGATTTGCAGGAGCAGTACTTC. The encoded protein is CATSDLQEQYF.

In its sample, this clone was seen a few times. The chain is built from TRBV24-1 and TRBJ2-2, with 7 positions matching TRBD1. This CDR3 has 16 amino acids. Germline-derived CDR1 and CDR2 are KGHDR and SFDVKD. The V gene end was trimmed by 5 bases and the J gene end by 2 bases; junction bases not matched to a gene: 7. The DNA for the CDR3 is TGTGCCACCAGTGCCTGGGGGACAGACAACACCGGGGAGCTGTTTTTT. Translating gives CATSAWGTDNTGELFF.

This clone occurred a few times. The chain links TRBV5-6 to TRBJ2-6; the match to TRBD2 covers 10 bases. The CDR3 is 18 amino acids. Germline trimming cut 1 base from V and 1 base from J; bases unmatched to any gene: 5. The V gene's germline CDR1 is SGHDT and CDR2 YYEEEE. CDR3 sequence: CASSLLAGVVSGANVLTF. As DNA, the CDR3 is TGTGCCAGCAGCTTGCTAGCGGGAGTGGTTTCTGGGGCCAACGTCCTGACTTTC. The complete variable domain, with remaining parts taken from reference TRBV5-6 and TRBJ2-6, reads DAGVTQSPTHLIKTRGQQVTLRCSPKSGHDTVSWYQQALGQGPQFIFQYYEEEERQRGNFPDRFSGHQFPNYSSELNVNALLLGDSALYLCASSLLAGVVSGANVLTFGAGSRLTVL.

The chain combines TRBV12-3 or TRBV12-4 with TRBJ2-7, with D tentatively TRBD1 (6 bases). Trimming shortened V by 1 base and J by 4 bases, and 8 bases separated the two germline ends. CDR3 length: 13 amino acids. The chain's CDR3 is CASSLGRGYEQYV. CDR3 bases: TGTGCCAGCAGTTTAGGCAGGGGATACGAGCAGTACGTC.

J is TRBJ2-1 and V is TRBV11-2; no reliable D call. CDR1 is SGHAT and CDR2 is FQNNGV in the germline V gene. The CDR3 is 12 amino acids. Trimming took off 1 base at V and 6 bases at J, with 4 bases between the two ends. The CDR3 loop is CASSLASNEQFF. CDR3 nucleotides: TGTGCCAGCAGCTTAGCTAGCAATGAGCAGTTCTTC.